These T cell receptor beta chains were read from a single sample in a study of blood T cell repertoires in COVID-19. Sequencing was performed with immunoSEQ multiplex PCR; in TCRdb, only in-frame clones are kept and a portion is missing. The sample has 140,000 or so clones, around 87% seen once. Material: peripheral blood. All receptors come from a human donor in a cohort sampled during active COVID-19. CDR3s include the opening cysteine and the closing phenylalanine or tryptophan. D genes are given only for firm matches. A clone size is listed for some rows: how often the clone was seen (once, few, many), or a class if it is expanded.

-,TRBJ2-3,once,TRBV27,CASSFNGGFTDTQYF,TGTGCCAGCAGTTTCAACGGAGGATTCACAGATACGCAGTATTTT
-,TRBJ2-3,-,TRBV5-6,CASSFYEGGITDTQYF,TGTGCCAGCAGCTTCTACGAGGGGGGGATCACAGATACGCAGTATTTT
-,TRBJ2-1,-,TRBV7-8,CASSPGLEQFF,TGTGCCAGCAGCCCCGGGTTGGAGCAGTTCTTC
TRBD1,TRBJ1-1,-,TRBV9,CASSVGTGNTEAFF,TGTGCCAGCAGCGTAGGGACAGGGAACACTGAAGCTTTCTTT
TRBD1,TRBJ1-3,-,TRBV18,CASSPGTGVDTIYF,TGTGCCAGCTCACCTGGGACAGGGGTCGACACCATATATTTT
TRBD1,TRBJ2-3,-,TRBV14,CASSHHLGQGQDTQYF,TGTGCCAGCAGCCATCATTTGGGACAGGGTCAGGATACGCAGTATTTT
TRBD2,TRBJ2-5,once,TRBV27,CASSFQRGPPETQYF,TGTGCCAGCAGTTTCCAGCGGGGGCCGCCGGAGACCCAGTACTTC
-,TRBJ1-1,-,TRBV11-2,CASSLDGLDTEAFF,TGTGCCAGCAGCTTAGACGGTTTAGACACTGAAGCTTTCTTT
-,TRBJ2-1,-,TRBV27,CASSLGGVNEQFF,TGTGCCAGCAGTTTAGGCGGGGTTAATGAGCAGTTCTTC
-,TRBJ1-5,-,TRBV7-9,CASSPIGQPQHF,TGTGCCAGCAGCCCCATCGGTCAGCCCCAGCATTTT
-,TRBJ1-2,-,TRBV4-1,CASSQNPYRDGYTF,TGCGCCAGCAGCCAAAATCCATACAGGGACGGCTACACCTTC
TRBD1,TRBJ2-1,-,TRBV5-6,CASSLALGDRGKNNEQFF,TGTGCCAGCAGCTTGGCCCTAGGGGACAGGGGTAAGAACAATGAGCAGTTCTTC
TRBD2,TRBJ2-4,-,TRBV4-1,CASSQTGTTSRNIQYF,TGCGCCAGCAGCCAAACCGGGACTACCAGCCGGAACATTCAGTACTTC
-,TRBJ1-3,-,TRBV6-5,CASSRDRSSGNTIYF,TGTGCCAGCAGCCGTGACAGGTCCTCTGGAAACACCATATATTTT
TRBD2,TRBJ2-1,-,TRBV9,CASSVGGGGVSSYNEQFF,TGTGCCAGCAGCGTAGGAGGCGGGGGGGTGAGCTCCTACAATGAGCAGTTCTTC
TRBD2,TRBJ2-1,-,TRBV11-2,CASSFGLAGESSYNEQFF,TGTGCCAGCAGCTTCGGCCTAGCGGGAGAATCCTCCTACAATGAGCAGTTCTTC
-,TRBJ2-5,-,TRBV20-1,CSASVRMETQYF,TGCAGTGCTAGTGTGCGGATGGAGACCCAGTACTTC
TRBD2,TRBJ2-2,-,TRBV5-5,CASSLNSGRNTGELFF,TGTGCCAGCAGCTTGAATAGCGGGCGTAACACCGGGGAGCTGTTTTTT
TRBD1,TRBJ2-3,-,TRBV5-1,CASSLTTGGTDTQYF,TGCGCCAGCAGCTTGACGACAGGGGGCACAGATACGCAGTATTTT
TRBD1,TRBJ2-2,-,TRBV19,CASSRDRVTGELFF,TGTGCCAGTAGCCGGGACAGGGTCACCGGGGAGCTGTTTTTT
TRBD1,TRBJ2-3,-,TRBV25-1,CASSEYGTGLNTQYF,TGTGCCAGCAGTGAATATGGGACAGGGTTAAATACGCAGTATTTT
TRBD1,TRBJ1-2,-,TRBV28,CASSSGPGTGVGYTF,TGTGCCAGCAGTTCAGGGCCGGGGACAGGGGTTGGCTACACCTTC
TRBD2,TRBJ2-7,-,TRBV19,CASSMASGEYEQYF,TGTGCCAGTAGTATGGCTAGCGGGGAATACGAGCAGTACTTC
-,TRBJ2-7,-,TRBV6-7,CASRKNTYEQYF,TGTGCCAGCAGAAAAAATACCTACGAGCAGTACTTC
TRBD2,TRBJ2-7,few,TRBV7-2,CASSLGGPGLDLHEQYF,TGTGCCAGCAGCTTAGGGGGGCCGGGACTAGATCTCCACGAGCAGTACTTC
TRBD2,TRBJ2-5,once,TRBV2,CASRGLGQETQYF,TGTGCCAGCAGGGGACTAGGGCAAGAGACCCAGTACTTC
TRBD1,TRBJ2-7,-,TRBV5-1,CASSLRTGAYEQYF,TGCGCCAGCAGCTTGAGGACAGGGGCTTACGAGCAGTACTTC
-,TRBJ1-2,-,TRBV7-9,CASSLGARGVYGYTF,TGTGCCAGCAGCTTAGGCGCCAGGGGAGTCTATGGCTACACCTTC
TRBD1,TRBJ2-3,-,TRBV5-8,CASSLRDRVTDTQYF,TGTGCCAGCAGCCTCCGGGACAGGGTCACAGATACGCAGTATTTT
-,TRBJ1-4,-,TRBV28,CASSLGQGSEKLFF,TGTGCCAGCAGTTTGGGGCAGGGTTCCGAAAAACTGTTTTTT
TRBD1,TRBJ2-2,-,TRBV2,CASRQGARTGELFF,TGTGCCAGCAGGCAGGGGGCGCGAACCGGGGAGCTGTTTTTT
-,TRBJ2-5,-,TRBV7-2,CASSLDRGGQETQYF,TGTGCCAGCAGCTTAGACAGGGGAGGCCAAGAGACCCAGTACTTC
-,TRBJ1-4,-,TRBV1,CTSSQAEGLINEKLFF,TGCACCAGCAGCCAAGCGGAGGGACTGATTAATGAAAAACTGTTTTTT
TRBD2,TRBJ2-7,-,TRBV4-1,CASSQEGSGRAKYEQYF,TGCGCCAGCAGCCAAGAAGGGAGCGGGAGGGCTAAATACGAGCAGTACTTC
-,TRBJ1-5,-,TRBV13,CASSLGGAGYQPQHF,TGTGCCAGCAGCTTAGGGGGGGCCGGGTATCAGCCCCAGCATTTT
TRBD1,TRBJ2-5,-,TRBV5-1,CASSLGTGGSIRETQYF,TGCGCCAGCAGCTTGGGGACAGGGGGCTCCATCAGGGAGACCCAGTACTTC
-,TRBJ2-7,-,TRBV11-2,CASSSPTSYEQYF,TGTGCCAGCAGCTCCCCGACTAGTTACGAGCAGTACTTC
-,TRBJ1-4,-,TRBV30,CAWSPWWGDGEKLFF,TGTGCCTGGAGTCCCTGGTGGGGAGATGGGGAAAAACTGTTTTTT
TRBD2,TRBJ2-1,-,TRBV24-1,CATSDPTSGGANEQFF,TGTGCCACCAGTGACCCTACTAGCGGGGGGGCCAATGAGCAGTTCTTC
-,TRBJ1-2,-,TRBV3-1/TRBV3-2,CASSQKGGDYGYTF,TGTGCCAGCAGCCAAAAGGGAGGAGACTATGGCTACACCTTC
TRBD2,TRBJ2-7,-,TRBV7-8,CASSSPGTSSYEQYF,TGTGCCAGCAGCTCCCCCGGGACTAGCTCCTACGAGCAGTACTTC